This T cell receptor beta chain was documented in a study of blood T cell repertoires in COVID-19. Across the whole study: Italy, Spain and the United States were the sources of the convalescent and acute COVID-19 samples. PBMCs, B-cell-depleted T cells, or T cells provided the cDNA or gDNA that made up the material.

CDR1 is SGHNT, CDR2 YYREEE, per germline (reference sequence). The CDR3 extends over 14 amino acids. With 3 bases clipped from V and 2 bases from J, the junction kept 2 bases outside the gene matches. Enrollment of patients from Seattle took place during active infection, with longitudinal follow-up. In the authors' workflow: Estimated nucleated cell counts came from reference gene primer amplification. Clones were sequenced by immunoSEQ multiplex PCR, and TCRdb holds only the in-frame ones, with some missing. Clone size and V and J calls were adopted from that table, with D and trimming inferred from the DNA. The table includes 150,000 to 200,000 clones, 70% to 90% detected once.

This clonotype was obtained from a man between 60 and 75 years old with COVID-19, enrolled during active disease. The chain joins TRBV5-4 to TRBJ1-2; 9 nucleotides match TRBD1. Material: peripheral blood. The CDR3 DNA sequence: TGTGCCAGCAGCTGGGACAGGGCCAACTATGGCTACACCTTC. Its protein is CASSWDRANYGYTF.